Here is one TCR beta chain with its context. Its antigen is currently unknown. Pooled in the analysis were second doses at about 4 or about 12 weeks. The data are from a study of T cell responses to AZD1222 COVID-19 vaccine. Overall study results and limits: With two AZD1222 doses given, Spike-specific TCR breadth and depth both rose.

The CDR3 is 14 residues long. The V end lost 0 bases, the J end lost 6 bases, and 9 bases lay between the germline ends. Germline values: CDR1 SGHRS, CDR2 YFSETQ. Clones were sequenced by immunoSEQ multiplex PCR, and TCRdb holds only the in-frame ones, with some missing. The sample consists of over 85,000 clones, around 84% of them appearing once. Source: peripheral blood, taken 28 days after the second AZD1222 dose. This TCR was recovered from an adult who received the AZD1222 COVID-19 vaccine. The rearrangement links TRBV5-1 to TRBJ2-2; D is unclear. The CDR3: CASSLVSAPGELFF. The CDR3 DNA sequence: TGCGCCAGCAGCTTGGTGTCAGCCCCCGGGGAGCTGTTTTTT.